This TCR beta chain stems from a study of a mutant IDH1 vaccine in newly diagnosed glioma. Study-wide context: Averaging approximately 40 years of age, treated patients were around 60% male and around 40% female.

The time point was: week 11, during vaccination. A 20-mer mutant IDH1 peptide at 300 ug was injected subcutaneously with topical imiquimod. Study observations and caveats: Vaccination induced immune responses in over 85% of patients.

Assay used: immunoSEQ multiplex PCR; TCRdb lists only in-frame clones, some missing. The sample shows approximately 64,000 clones, about 88% of them seen only once. This clone came up once. Its antigen is as yet unknown. Germline V gene lookup returns CDR1 SNHLY and CDR2 FYNNEI. The CDR3 has 13 amino acids. The V end was cut by 4 bases, the J end by 2 bases, with 8 bases between. Specimen: PBMCs, collected from a glioma patient whose treatment included an IDH1 peptide vaccine. The receptor was derived from a woman aged 50 to 65 with glioma. The chain uses TRBV2 and TRBJ1-2; D unresolved. CDR3 in amino acids: CASSVPGNYGYTF. As DNA, the CDR3 is TGTGCCAGCAGTGTTCCAGGAAACTATGGCTACACCTTC.